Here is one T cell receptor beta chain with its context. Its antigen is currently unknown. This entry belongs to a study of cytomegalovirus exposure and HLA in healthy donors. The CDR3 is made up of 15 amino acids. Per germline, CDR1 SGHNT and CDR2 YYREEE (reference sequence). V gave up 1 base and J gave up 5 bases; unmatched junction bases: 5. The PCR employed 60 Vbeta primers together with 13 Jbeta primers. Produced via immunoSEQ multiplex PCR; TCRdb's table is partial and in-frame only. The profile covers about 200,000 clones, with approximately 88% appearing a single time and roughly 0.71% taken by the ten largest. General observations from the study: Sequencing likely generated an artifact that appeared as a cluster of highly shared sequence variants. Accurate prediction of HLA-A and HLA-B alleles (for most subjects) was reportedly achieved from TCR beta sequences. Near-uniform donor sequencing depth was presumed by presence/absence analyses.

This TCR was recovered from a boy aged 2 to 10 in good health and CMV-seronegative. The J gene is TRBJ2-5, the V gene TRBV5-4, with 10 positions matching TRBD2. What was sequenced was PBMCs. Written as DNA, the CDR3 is TGTGCCAGCAGCTTGAGCGGGGGGGCCGCGGAGACCCAGTACTTC. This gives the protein CASSLSGGAAETQYF.